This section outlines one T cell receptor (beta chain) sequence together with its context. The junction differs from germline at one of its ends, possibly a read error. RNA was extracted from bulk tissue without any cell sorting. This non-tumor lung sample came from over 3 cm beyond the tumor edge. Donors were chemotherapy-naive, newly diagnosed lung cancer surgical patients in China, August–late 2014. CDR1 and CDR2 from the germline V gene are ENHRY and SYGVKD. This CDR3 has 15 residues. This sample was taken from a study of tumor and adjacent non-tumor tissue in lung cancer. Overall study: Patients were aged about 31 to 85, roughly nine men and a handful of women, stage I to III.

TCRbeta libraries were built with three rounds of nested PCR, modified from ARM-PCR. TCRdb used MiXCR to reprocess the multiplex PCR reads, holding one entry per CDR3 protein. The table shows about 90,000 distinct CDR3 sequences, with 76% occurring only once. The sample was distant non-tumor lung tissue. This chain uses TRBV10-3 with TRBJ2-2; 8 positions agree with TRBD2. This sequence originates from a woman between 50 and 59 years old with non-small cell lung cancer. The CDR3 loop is CVISDQRESTGELFF. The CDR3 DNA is TGTGTCATCAGTGATCAGCGGGAGAGCACCGGGGAGCTGTTTTTT.